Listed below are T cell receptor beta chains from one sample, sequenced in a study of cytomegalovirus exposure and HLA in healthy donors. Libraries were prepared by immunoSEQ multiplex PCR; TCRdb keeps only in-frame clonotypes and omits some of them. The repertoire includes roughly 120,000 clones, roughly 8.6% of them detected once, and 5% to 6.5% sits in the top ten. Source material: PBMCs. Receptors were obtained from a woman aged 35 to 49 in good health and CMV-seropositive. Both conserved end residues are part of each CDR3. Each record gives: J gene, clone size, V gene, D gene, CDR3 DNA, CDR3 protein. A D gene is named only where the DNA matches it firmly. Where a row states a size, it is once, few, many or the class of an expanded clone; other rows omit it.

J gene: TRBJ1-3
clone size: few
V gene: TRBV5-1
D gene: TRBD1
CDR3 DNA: TGCGCCAGCAGCCGACAGGGCCCTGGAAACACCATATATTTT
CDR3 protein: CASSRQGPGNTIYF

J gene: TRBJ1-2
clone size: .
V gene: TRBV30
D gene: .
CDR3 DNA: TGTGCCTGGTCGCCCGGGCAGGGAAGGGGATATGGCTACACCTTC
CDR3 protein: CAWSPGQGRGYGYTF

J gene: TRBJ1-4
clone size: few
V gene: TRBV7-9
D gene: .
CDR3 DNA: TGTGCCAGCAGCTTAGGAGGGATCAATGAAAAACTGTTTTTT
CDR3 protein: CASSLGGINEKLFF

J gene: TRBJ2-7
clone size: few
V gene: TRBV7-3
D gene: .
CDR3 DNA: TGTGCCAGCAGCCCGCTCTCCAACATCGTCTACGAGCAGTACTTC
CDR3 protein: CASSPLSNIVYEQYF

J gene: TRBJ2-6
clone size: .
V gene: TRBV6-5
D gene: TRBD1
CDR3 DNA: TGTGCCAGCAGGACAGGGCAAGCCAACGTCCTGACTTTC
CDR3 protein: CASRTGQANVLTF

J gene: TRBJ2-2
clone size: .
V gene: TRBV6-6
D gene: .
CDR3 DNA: TGTGCCAGCAGTTACTCCTATTTAAACACCGGGGAGCTGTTTTTT
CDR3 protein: CASSYSYLNTGELFF

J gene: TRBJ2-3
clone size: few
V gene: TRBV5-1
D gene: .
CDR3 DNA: TGCGCCAGCAGCTTACAGGGTGGGGGCACAGATACGCAGTATTTT
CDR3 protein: CASSLQGGGTDTQYF

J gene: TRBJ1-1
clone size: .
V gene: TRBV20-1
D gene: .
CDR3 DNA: TGCAGTGCTCGGGGTGGAGGTGAAGCTTTCTTT
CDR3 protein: CSARGGGEAFF

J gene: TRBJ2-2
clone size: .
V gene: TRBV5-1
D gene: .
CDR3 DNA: TGCGCCAGCAGCCTACAGGGCTCTGGGGAGCTGTTTTTT
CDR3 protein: CASSLQGSGELFF

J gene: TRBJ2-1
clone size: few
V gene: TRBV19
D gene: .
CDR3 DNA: TGTGCCAGTAGTACACCTCGTCAAATCAGGGGAAGGGGGAATGAGCAGTTCTTC
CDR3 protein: CASSTPRQIRGRGNEQFF

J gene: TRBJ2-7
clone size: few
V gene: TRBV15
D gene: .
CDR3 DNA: TGTGCCACCAGCAGAGGAGGCAGTACCCCCTACGAGCAGTACTTC
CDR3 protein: CATSRGGSTPYEQYF

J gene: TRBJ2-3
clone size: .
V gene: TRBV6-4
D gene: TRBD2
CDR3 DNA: TGTGCCAGCAGTGCCCTAGCGGGGGGTGGAGATACGCAGTATTTT
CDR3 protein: CASSALAGGGDTQYF

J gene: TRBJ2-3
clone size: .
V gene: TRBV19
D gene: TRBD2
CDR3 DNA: TGTGCCAGTAGTAGTTCCGGCGGGGGGGAAGATACGCAGTATTTT
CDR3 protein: CASSSSGGGEDTQYF

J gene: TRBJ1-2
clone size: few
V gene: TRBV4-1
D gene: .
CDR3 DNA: TGCGCCAGCAGCCTAATGGCGGGCCCTAACTATGGCTACACCTTC
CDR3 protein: CASSLMAGPNYGYTF

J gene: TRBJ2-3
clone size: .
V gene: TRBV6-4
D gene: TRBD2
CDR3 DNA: TGTGCCAGCAGTGAGGGAAGCGGGGGGGCCACAGATACGCAGTATTTT
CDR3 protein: CASSEGSGGATDTQYF

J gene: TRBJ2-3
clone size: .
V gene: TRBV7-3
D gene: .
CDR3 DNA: TGTGCCAGCAGCCTGCAGGGGACGAGCACAGATACGCAGTATTTT
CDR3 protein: CASSLQGTSTDTQYF

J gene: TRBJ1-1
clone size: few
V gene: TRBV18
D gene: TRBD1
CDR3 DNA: TGTGCCAGCTCACCGACAGGGGAGAACACTGAAGCTTTCTTT
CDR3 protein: CASSPTGENTEAFF

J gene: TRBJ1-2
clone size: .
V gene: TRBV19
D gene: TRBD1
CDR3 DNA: TGTGCCAGTAGTACGGACAGGGGAAGGTCTTTGAGGTGGGGCTACACCTTC
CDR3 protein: CASSTDRGRSLRWGYTF

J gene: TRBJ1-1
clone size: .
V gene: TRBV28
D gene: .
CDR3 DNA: TGTGCCAGCAGTTTGGGCCAGGCTAAGATGAACACTGAAGCTTTCTTT
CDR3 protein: CASSLGQAKMNTEAFF

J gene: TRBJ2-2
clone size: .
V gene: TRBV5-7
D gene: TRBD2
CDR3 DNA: TGTGCCAGCAGCCCCGGGACTAGCGGGGGGGCCTCCCCCGGGGAGCTGTTTTTT
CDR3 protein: CASSPGTSGGASPGELFF

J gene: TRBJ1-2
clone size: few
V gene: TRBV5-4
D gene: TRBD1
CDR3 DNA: TGTGCCAGCAGCTTGGGGAGGGGGACAGCCTTGAGTGGCTACACCTTC
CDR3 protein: CASSLGRGTALSGYTF

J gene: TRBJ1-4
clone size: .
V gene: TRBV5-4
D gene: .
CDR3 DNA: TGTGCCAGCAGCTTGGGAACAGGGCCTTCTACTAATGAAAAACTGTTTTTT
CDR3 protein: CASSLGTGPSTNEKLFF

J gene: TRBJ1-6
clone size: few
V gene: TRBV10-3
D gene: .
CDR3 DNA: TGTGCCATCAGTGTTTCGACTCAGAGTTCACCCCTCCACTTT
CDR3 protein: CAISVSTQSSPLHF

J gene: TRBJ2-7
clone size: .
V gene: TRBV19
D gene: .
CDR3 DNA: TGTGCCAGTAGTATGAGGAGGGGGGGGACCTACGAGCAGTACTTC
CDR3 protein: CASSMRRGGTYEQYF

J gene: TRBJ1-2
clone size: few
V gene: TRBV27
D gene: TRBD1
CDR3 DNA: TGTGCCAGCAGTCAGACAGGGGGCGGCTATGGCTACACCTTC
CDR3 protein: CASSQTGGGYGYTF

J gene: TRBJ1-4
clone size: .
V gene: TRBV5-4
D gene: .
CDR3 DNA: TGTGCCAGCAGCTTAATGGCGGGAGGAGGCGAAAAACTGTTTTTT
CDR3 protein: CASSLMAGGGEKLFF

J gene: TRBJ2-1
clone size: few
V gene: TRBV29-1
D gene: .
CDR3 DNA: TGCAGCGTCCCCGACGACAGGTTGGCCCTTAATAGATTCTTC
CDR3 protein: CSVPDDRLALNRFF

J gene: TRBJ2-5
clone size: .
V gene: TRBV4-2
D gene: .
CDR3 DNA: TGTGCCAGCAGCCAAGACCGACAGACCCCGTACTTC
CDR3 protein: CASSQDRQTPYF

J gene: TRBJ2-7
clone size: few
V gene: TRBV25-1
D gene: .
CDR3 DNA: TGTGCCAGCAGGGACAGTCCCTCGGGCGAGCAGTACTTC
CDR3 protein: CASRDSPSGEQYF

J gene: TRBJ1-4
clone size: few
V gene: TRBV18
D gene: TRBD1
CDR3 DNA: TGTGCCAGCTCACAATCGACAGGGGAGAATGAAAAACTGTTTTTT
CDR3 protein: CASSQSTGENEKLFF

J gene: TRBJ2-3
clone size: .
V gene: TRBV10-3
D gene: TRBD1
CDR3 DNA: TGTGCCATCAGTGAGGTGGGGACAGCCACAGATACGCAGTATTTT
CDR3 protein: CAISEVGTATDTQYF

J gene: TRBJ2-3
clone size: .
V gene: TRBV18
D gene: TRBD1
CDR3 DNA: TGTGCCAGCTCACCAAGGACAGGGACCGATACGCAGTATTTT
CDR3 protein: CASSPRTGTDTQYF

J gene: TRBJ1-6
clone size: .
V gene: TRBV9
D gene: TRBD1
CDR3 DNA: TGTGCCAGCGGACAGGGCTTCTATAATTCACCCCTCCACTTT
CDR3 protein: CASGQGFYNSPLHF

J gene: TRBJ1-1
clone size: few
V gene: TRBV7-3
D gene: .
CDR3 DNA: TGTGCCAGCAGCCAAGGGGGGGGCGCGGGGACTGAAGCTTTCTTT
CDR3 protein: CASSQGGGAGTEAFF

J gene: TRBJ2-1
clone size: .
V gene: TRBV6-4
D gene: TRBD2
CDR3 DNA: TGTGCCAGCAGTGAGCGGGGAGGGGATGAGCAGTTCTTC
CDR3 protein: CASSERGGDEQFF

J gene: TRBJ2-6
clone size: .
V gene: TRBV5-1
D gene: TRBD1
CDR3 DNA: TGCGCCAGCAGCTCTCTGGGACAGGGGGCTTTTATACGCTCTGGGGCCAACGTCCTGACTTTC
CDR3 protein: CASSSLGQGAFIRSGANVLTF

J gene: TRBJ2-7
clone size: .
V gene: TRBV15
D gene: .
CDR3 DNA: TGTGCCACCAGCCTAGCAGGATCCTACGAGCAGTACTTC
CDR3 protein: CATSLAGSYEQYF

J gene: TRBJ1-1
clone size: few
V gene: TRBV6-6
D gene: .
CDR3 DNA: TGTGCCAGCAGATGGATCGGACGGGGTGGCACTGAAGCTTTCTTT
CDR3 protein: CASRWIGRGGTEAFF

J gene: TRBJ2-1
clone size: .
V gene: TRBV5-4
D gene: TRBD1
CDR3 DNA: TGTGCCAGCAGCTTGGACAGGGGTGGATTCAATGAGCAGTTCTTC
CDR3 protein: CASSLDRGGFNEQFF

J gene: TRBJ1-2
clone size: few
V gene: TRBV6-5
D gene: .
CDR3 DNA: TGTGCCAGCAGTTCGGACAGTTCGGGCTACACCTTC
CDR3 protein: CASSSDSSGYTF

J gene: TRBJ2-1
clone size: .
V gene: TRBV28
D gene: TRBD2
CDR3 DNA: TGTGCCAGCAGTTTACCCGGCGGGGGGGCCATTGAGCAGTTCTTC
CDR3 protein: CASSLPGGGAIEQFF

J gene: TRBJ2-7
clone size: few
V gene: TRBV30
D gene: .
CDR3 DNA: TGTGCCTGGAGTGTGACATCCTCCTACGAGCAGTACTTC
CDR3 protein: CAWSVTSSYEQYF

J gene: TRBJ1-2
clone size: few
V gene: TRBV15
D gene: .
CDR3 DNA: TGTGCCACCAGCCCGGCGGGGGTTAGGTATGGCTACACCTTC
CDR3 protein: CATSPAGVRYGYTF

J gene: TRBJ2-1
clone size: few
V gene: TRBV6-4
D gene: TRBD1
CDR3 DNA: TGTGCCAGCAGTGACACAGGGGTTTCGGCCAATGAGCAGTTCTTC
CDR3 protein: CASSDTGVSANEQFF

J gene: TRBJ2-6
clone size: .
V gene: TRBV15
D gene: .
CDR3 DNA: TGTGCCACCAGCAGAACCAGAGTACAGGGCACCTTCTCTGGGGCCAACGTCCTGACTTTC
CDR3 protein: CATSRTRVQGTFSGANVLTF

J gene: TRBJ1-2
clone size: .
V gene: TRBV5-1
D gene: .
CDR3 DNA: TGCGCCAGCAGCTTGACACCTAGGGGGGGCTACACCTTC
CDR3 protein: CASSLTPRGGYTF

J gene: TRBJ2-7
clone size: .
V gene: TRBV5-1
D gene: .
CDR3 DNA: TGCGCCAGCAGCTTGACAGCGGCCTCCTACGAGCAGTCCTTC
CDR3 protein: CASSLTAASYEQSF

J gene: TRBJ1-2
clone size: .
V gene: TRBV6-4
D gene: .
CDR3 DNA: TGTGCCAGCAGTGTATATCAGGGTGGAGACTATGGCTACACCTTC
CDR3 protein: CASSVYQGGDYGYTF

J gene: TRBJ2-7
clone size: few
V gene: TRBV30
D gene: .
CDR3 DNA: TGTGCCTGGAGTCTTCCGGGACTCAACTACGAGCAGTACTTC
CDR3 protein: CAWSLPGLNYEQYF

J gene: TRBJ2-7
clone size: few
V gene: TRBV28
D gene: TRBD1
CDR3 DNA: TGTGCCAGCAGTACCGGACAGGGGATAGGGGAGCAGTACTTC
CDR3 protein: CASSTGQGIGEQYF

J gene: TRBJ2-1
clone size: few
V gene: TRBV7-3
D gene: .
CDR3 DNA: TGTGCCAGCAGCTCTCCAGGGGCCGGGAATGAGCAGTTCTTC
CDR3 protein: CASSSPGAGNEQFF

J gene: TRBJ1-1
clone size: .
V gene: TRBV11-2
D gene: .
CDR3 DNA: TGTGCCAGCAGCCCTAGCCTCACAGTGAATAGCGGCACTGAAGCTTTCTTT
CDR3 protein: CASSPSLTVNSGTEAFF